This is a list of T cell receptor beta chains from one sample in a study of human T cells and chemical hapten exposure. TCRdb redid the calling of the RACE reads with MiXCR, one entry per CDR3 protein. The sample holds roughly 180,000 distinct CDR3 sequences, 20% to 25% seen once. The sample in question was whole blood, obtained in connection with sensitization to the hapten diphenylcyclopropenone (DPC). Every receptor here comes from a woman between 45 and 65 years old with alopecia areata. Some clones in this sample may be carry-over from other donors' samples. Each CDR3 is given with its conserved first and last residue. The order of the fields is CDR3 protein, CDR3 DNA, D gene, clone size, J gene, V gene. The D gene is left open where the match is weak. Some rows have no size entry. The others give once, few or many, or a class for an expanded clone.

cdr3_aa: CASSVGLAGEWDNEQFF
cdr3_nt: TGTGCCAGCAGTGTCGGACTAGCGGGAGAGTGGGACAATGAGCAGTTCTTC
d_call: TRBD2
clone_size: NA
j_call: TRBJ2-1
v_call: TRBV2

cdr3_aa: CASILQPGTSGSRGTDTQYF
cdr3_nt: TGTGCCAGCATCTTACAACCCGGGACTAGCGGGAGTCGGGGCACAGATACGCAGTATTTT
d_call: TRBD2
clone_size: NA
j_call: TRBJ2-3
v_call: TRBV7-2

cdr3_aa: CAISASGDGGNTIYF
cdr3_nt: TGTGCCATCAGTGCCTCCGGGGATGGGGGAAACACCATATATTTT
d_call: NA
clone_size: NA
j_call: TRBJ1-3
v_call: TRBV10-3

cdr3_aa: CASSESRLGYTF
cdr3_nt: TGTGCCAGCAGTGAATCCCGACTTGGCTACACCTTC
d_call: NA
clone_size: few
j_call: TRBJ1-2
v_call: TRBV2

cdr3_aa: CAIMGVNTEAFF
cdr3_nt: TGTGCCATCATGGGAGTGAACACTGAAGCTTTCTTT
d_call: NA
clone_size: NA
j_call: TRBJ1-1
v_call: TRBV10-3

cdr3_aa: CASSFRLLTDTQYF
cdr3_nt: TGTGCCAGCAGCTTTAGACTGCTCACAGATACGCAGTATTTT
d_call: NA
clone_size: few
j_call: TRBJ2-3
v_call: TRBV7-2

cdr3_aa: CASSSGLAGSEQFF
cdr3_nt: TGCGCCAGCAGCTCAGGACTAGCGGGATCTGAGCAGTTCTTC
d_call: TRBD2
clone_size: few
j_call: TRBJ2-1
v_call: TRBV5-1

cdr3_aa: CSSSSGRGPDGYTF
cdr3_nt: TGCAGCTCCTCCTCGGGCAGGGGGCCGGATGGCTACACCTTC
d_call: TRBD1
clone_size: few
j_call: TRBJ1-2
v_call: TRBV29-1

cdr3_aa: CASSQRASADFYEQYF
cdr3_nt: TGCGCCAGCAGCCAACGAGCGTCAGCAGATTTTTACGAGCAGTACTTC
d_call: NA
clone_size: few
j_call: TRBJ2-7
v_call: TRBV4-1

cdr3_aa: CAISDPGLLREQLF
cdr3_nt: TGTGCCATCAGTGACCCCGGACTACTCCGAGAGCAGCTCTTC
d_call: NA
clone_size: NA
j_call: TRBJ2-1
v_call: TRBV10-3

cdr3_aa: CAITASGGYTGELFF
cdr3_nt: TGTGCCATCACCGCTAGCGGAGGCTACACCGGGGAGCTGTTTTTT
d_call: TRBD2
clone_size: NA
j_call: TRBJ2-2
v_call: TRBV10-3

cdr3_aa: CSARRLLAGDTQYF
cdr3_nt: TGCAGTGCTAGACGGCTGCTAGCGGGAGATACGCAGTATTTT
d_call: TRBD2
clone_size: NA
j_call: TRBJ2-3
v_call: TRBV20-1

cdr3_aa: CASSDPRLNTEAFF
cdr3_nt: TGTGCCAGCAGTGACCCCCGTTTGAACACTGAAGCTTTCTTT
d_call: NA
clone_size: few
j_call: TRBJ1-1
v_call: TRBV25-1

cdr3_aa: CATRQVYEQYF
cdr3_nt: TGTGCCACCCGTCAGGTCTACGAGCAGTACTTC
d_call: NA
clone_size: NA
j_call: TRBJ2-7
v_call: TRBV2

cdr3_aa: CSAPRQGGTEAFF
cdr3_nt: TGCAGTGCCCCAAGGCAGGGGGGCACTGAAGCTTTCTTT
d_call: TRBD1
clone_size: NA
j_call: TRBJ1-1
v_call: TRBV20-1

cdr3_aa: CATSREIDRALVSGNTIYF
cdr3_nt: TGTGCCACCAGCAGAGAGATCGACAGGGCTCTCGTCTCTGGAAACACCATATATTTT
d_call: TRBD1
clone_size: NA
j_call: TRBJ1-3
v_call: TRBV15

cdr3_aa: CASSQTWAGANVLTF
cdr3_nt: TGTGCCAGTAGTCAGACTTGGGCAGGGGCCAACGTCCTGACTTTC
d_call: NA
clone_size: many
j_call: TRBJ2-6
v_call: TRBV19

cdr3_aa: CASSETLAGVSEQYF
cdr3_nt: TGCGCCAGCAGTGAGACGCTAGCGGGAGTATCCGAGCAGTACTTC
d_call: TRBD2
clone_size: few
j_call: TRBJ2-7
v_call: TRBV10-2

cdr3_aa: CASSQDRGSGQAYEAFF
cdr3_nt: TGTGCCAGCAGCCAAGATAGGGGGTCCGGGCAGGCCTACGAAGCTTTCTTT
d_call: NA
clone_size: NA
j_call: TRBJ1-1
v_call: TRBV4-2

cdr3_aa: CASSYSSLAGGNEQFF
cdr3_nt: TGTGCCAGCAGTTACTCGAGTCTAGCGGGAGGGAATGAGCAGTTCTTC
d_call: TRBD2
clone_size: few
j_call: TRBJ2-1
v_call: TRBV6-2/TRBV6-3

cdr3_aa: CSASPRMNVLTF
cdr3_nt: TGCAGTGCTAGTCCCCGGATGAACGTCCTGACTTTC
d_call: NA
clone_size: few
j_call: TRBJ2-6
v_call: TRBV20-1

cdr3_aa: CASSVGTSGGENIQYF
cdr3_nt: TGCGCCAGCAGTGTAGGGACTAGCGGAGGAGAAAACATTCAGTACTTC
d_call: TRBD2
clone_size: NA
j_call: TRBJ2-4
v_call: TRBV10-2

cdr3_aa: CASSRTGELFF
cdr3_nt: TGTGCCAGCAGCCGTACCGGGGAGCTGTTTTTT
d_call: NA
clone_size: many
j_call: TRBJ2-2
v_call: TRBV12-3/TRBV12-4

cdr3_aa: CASSLWTSGSTDTQYF
cdr3_nt: TGTGCCAGCAGCCTTTGGACTAGCGGGAGCACAGATACGCAGTATTTT
d_call: TRBD2
clone_size: few
j_call: TRBJ2-3
v_call: TRBV12-3/TRBV12-4

cdr3_aa: CASSEMGSNQPQHF
cdr3_nt: TGTGCCAGCAGTGAGATGGGAAGCAATCAGCCCCAGCATTTT
d_call: NA
clone_size: NA
j_call: TRBJ1-5
v_call: TRBV6-1

cdr3_aa: CASRHDRSPGGYTF
cdr3_nt: TGTGCCAGCAGACACGACAGGTCCCCTGGCGGCTACACCTTC
d_call: NA
clone_size: NA
j_call: TRBJ1-2
v_call: TRBV11-2

cdr3_aa: CASSEAQRSTDTQYF
cdr3_nt: TGTGCCAGCAGTGAAGCCCAGCGGAGCACAGATACGCAGTATTTT
d_call: NA
clone_size: NA
j_call: TRBJ2-3
v_call: TRBV2

cdr3_aa: CASSLGWNGELFF
cdr3_nt: TGTGCCAGCAGCTTAGGATGGAACGGGGAGCTGTTTTTT
d_call: NA
clone_size: NA
j_call: TRBJ2-2
v_call: TRBV11-2

cdr3_aa: CASSFGRENYGYTF
cdr3_nt: TGTGCCAGCAGTTTTGGGAGGGAGAACTATGGCTACACCTTC
d_call: NA
clone_size: NA
j_call: TRBJ1-2
v_call: TRBV12-3/TRBV12-4

cdr3_aa: CATSDPQGGRADTQYF
cdr3_nt: TGTGCCACCAGTGATCCACAGGGAGGTCGGGCAGATACGCAGTATTTT
d_call: NA
clone_size: NA
j_call: TRBJ2-3
v_call: TRBV24-1

cdr3_aa: CASKRTSGRPKETQYF
cdr3_nt: TGTGCCAGCAAGAGGACTAGCGGGAGGCCCAAAGAGACCCAGTACTTC
d_call: TRBD2
clone_size: few
j_call: TRBJ2-5
v_call: TRBV2

cdr3_aa: CASSHLSTGELFF
cdr3_nt: TGTGCCAGCAGCCATTTGAGCACCGGGGAGCTGTTTTTT
d_call: NA
clone_size: NA
j_call: TRBJ2-2
v_call: TRBV7-9

cdr3_aa: CATLRDPSMSTDTQYF
cdr3_nt: TGTGCCACCCTAAGGGACCCCTCGATGTCCACAGATACGCAGTATTTT
d_call: NA
clone_size: NA
j_call: TRBJ2-3
v_call: TRBV6-1

cdr3_aa: CASSLGQPGRTDYGYTF
cdr3_nt: TGCGCCAGCAGCTTGGGTCAGCCAGGGAGGACGGATTATGGCTACACCTTC
d_call: NA
clone_size: NA
j_call: TRBJ1-2
v_call: TRBV5-1

cdr3_aa: CSVARTGSPYEQYF
cdr3_nt: TGCAGCGTCGCCCGGACAGGGTCTCCGTACGAGCAGTACTTC
d_call: TRBD1
clone_size: NA
j_call: TRBJ2-7
v_call: TRBV29-1

cdr3_aa: CASSSGAQGYHEQFF
cdr3_nt: TGTGCCAGCAGCTCAGGGGCTCAGGGGTACCATGAGCAGTTCTTC
d_call: NA
clone_size: NA
j_call: TRBJ2-1
v_call: TRBV4-2

cdr3_aa: CASSKIGSGRYEQYF
cdr3_nt: TGTGCCAGCAGCAAGATCGGTAGCGGGAGGTACGAGCAGTACTTC
d_call: TRBD2
clone_size: NA
j_call: TRBJ2-7
v_call: TRBV2

cdr3_aa: CASSFGGSGPRGSYEQYF
cdr3_nt: TGCGCCAGCAGCTTTGGGGGTTCGGGGCCCCGGGGCTCCTACGAGCAGTACTTC
d_call: NA
clone_size: NA
j_call: TRBJ2-7
v_call: TRBV5-1

cdr3_aa: CASSVGDRGLYGYTF
cdr3_nt: TGTGCCAGCAGCGTAGGAGACAGGGGTCTCTATGGCTACACCTTC
d_call: TRBD1
clone_size: NA
j_call: TRBJ1-2
v_call: TRBV9

cdr3_aa: CASSEFRGLADTGPADEQFF
cdr3_nt: TGCGCCAGCAGTGAGTTTAGGGGACTAGCGGATACCGGCCCGGCCGATGAGCAGTTCTTC
d_call: TRBD2
clone_size: NA
j_call: TRBJ2-1
v_call: TRBV10-2

cdr3_aa: CASSLDAGGADTQYF
cdr3_nt: TGTGCCAGCAGCTTAGACGCGGGAGGAGCAGATACGCAGTATTTT
d_call: TRBD2
clone_size: NA
j_call: TRBJ2-3
v_call: TRBV11-3

cdr3_aa: CASSVEAGAPLSYNEQFF
cdr3_nt: TGTGCCAGCAGTGTGGAAGCGGGAGCCCCTCTCTCCTACAATGAGCAGTTCTTC
d_call: TRBD2
clone_size: few
j_call: TRBJ2-1
v_call: TRBV2

cdr3_aa: CSASTGGGGQETQYF
cdr3_nt: TGCAGTGCTAGCACCGGTGGGGGCGGGCAAGAGACCCAGTACTTC
d_call: NA
clone_size: NA
j_call: TRBJ2-5
v_call: TRBV20-1

cdr3_aa: CASSFSIGLNEQFF
cdr3_nt: TGTGCCAGCAGTTTTAGCATTGGTCTCAATGAGCAGTTCTTC
d_call: NA
clone_size: NA
j_call: TRBJ2-1
v_call: TRBV27

cdr3_aa: CASKSGRLNTGELFF
cdr3_nt: TGTGCCAGCAAAAGTGGCAGGTTGAACACCGGGGAGCTGTTTTTT
d_call: NA
clone_size: NA
j_call: TRBJ2-2
v_call: TRBV7-9

cdr3_aa: CASSSRERRSSYEQYF
cdr3_nt: TGTGCCAGCTCCTCCCGAGAACGCAGAAGCTCCTACGAGCAGTACTTC
d_call: NA
clone_size: NA
j_call: TRBJ2-7
v_call: TRBV18

cdr3_aa: CASSPSGLFAGRRDQPQHF
cdr3_nt: TGTGCCAGCAGCCCAAGTGGTCTTTTCGCGGGGAGGCGTGATCAGCCCCAGCATTTT
d_call: NA
clone_size: NA
j_call: TRBJ1-5
v_call: TRBV6-6

cdr3_aa: CASSRWISGGLQETQYF
cdr3_nt: TGTGCCAGCAGCCGGTGGATTAGCGGGGGACTCCAAGAGACCCAGTACTTC
d_call: TRBD2
clone_size: NA
j_call: TRBJ2-5
v_call: TRBV5-6

cdr3_aa: CASSGNEQFF
cdr3_nt: TGTGCCAGCAGTGGAAATGAGCAGTTCTTC
d_call: NA
clone_size: NA
j_call: TRBJ2-1
v_call: TRBV9

cdr3_aa: CASRDKQPQHF
cdr3_nt: TGTGCCAGCAGAGACAAACAGCCCCAGCATTTT
d_call: NA
clone_size: NA
j_call: TRBJ1-5
v_call: TRBV2

cdr3_aa: CASHQGLNQPQHF
cdr3_nt: TGTGCCAGCCACCAGGGGCTCAATCAGCCCCAGCATTTT
d_call: NA
clone_size: few
j_call: TRBJ1-5
v_call: TRBV2

cdr3_aa: CAWSVRTGGGETQYF
cdr3_nt: TGTGCCTGGAGTGTACGGACAGGGGGAGGAGAGACCCAGTACTTC
d_call: TRBD1
clone_size: few
j_call: TRBJ2-5
v_call: TRBV30

cdr3_aa: CASSDPGQGSSYEQYF
cdr3_nt: TGTGCCAGCAGTGATCCAGGACAGGGAAGCTCCTACGAGCAGTACTTC
d_call: TRBD1
clone_size: NA
j_call: TRBJ2-7
v_call: TRBV2

cdr3_aa: CASSLQALQYF
cdr3_nt: TGTGCCAGCAGCTTACAGGCTCTTCAGTACTTC
d_call: NA
clone_size: few
j_call: TRBJ2-7
v_call: TRBV7-9

cdr3_aa: CASSPTSGRVGEQFF
cdr3_nt: TGTGCCAGCAGCCCGACTAGCGGGAGGGTCGGTGAGCAGTTCTTC
d_call: TRBD2
clone_size: few
j_call: TRBJ2-1
v_call: TRBV2

cdr3_aa: CASSLDSPSYGYTF
cdr3_nt: TGTGCCAGCAGTCTCGACAGCCCCTCCTATGGCTACACCTTC
d_call: NA
clone_size: NA
j_call: TRBJ1-2
v_call: TRBV4-2

cdr3_aa: CAISESRGRGLTDTQYF
cdr3_nt: TGTGCCATCAGTGAGTCGAGGGGCAGGGGGCTAACAGATACGCAGTATTTT
d_call: TRBD1
clone_size: NA
j_call: TRBJ2-3
v_call: TRBV10-3

cdr3_aa: CASSVEQGPYNEQFF
cdr3_nt: TGTGCCAGCAGCGTTGAACAGGGGCCATACAATGAGCAGTTCTTC
d_call: TRBD1
clone_size: NA
j_call: TRBJ2-1
v_call: TRBV9